The subject of this entry is one TCR beta chain. Its cognate antigen is unknown. As handled by the study authors: Without quality scores, immunoSEQ junctional reads could not be filtered like full-length reads. This table comes from immunoSEQ multiplex PCR, and its TCRdb copy is limited to in-frame clones, with some not included. V, J and clone size were drawn from that table, and D and trimming were deduced from the DNA. The profile shows 2 million to 3 million clones, more than 85% of them singletons. This specimen belongs to a study of shared clonotypes between healthy human individuals. The CDR3 loop spans 14 amino acids. V was trimmed by 0 bases and J by 0 bases, leaving 4 bases between them. The germline CDR1 and CDR2 sequences are MNHNY and SVGAGI (reference sequence). Nashville, Tennessee was home to all donors, each a Caucasian adult. General observations from the study: Researchers sampled blood only, noting tissue repertoires likely differ. Generation of non-shared clonotypes was less probable than generation of clonotypes shared by all four donors.

This receptor was identified in a young man in good health. Some clones in this sample may be carry-over from other donors' samples. Sequenced input: naive CD4+ T cells from PBMCs. This sample's subset: CD45RA+ positively selected. V and J are TRBV6-6 and TRBJ2-3; no definite D call. CDR3 loop: CASSYSSSTDTQYF. The DNA of the CDR3 is TGTGCCAGCAGTTACTCGTCCAGCACAGATACGCAGTATTTT.